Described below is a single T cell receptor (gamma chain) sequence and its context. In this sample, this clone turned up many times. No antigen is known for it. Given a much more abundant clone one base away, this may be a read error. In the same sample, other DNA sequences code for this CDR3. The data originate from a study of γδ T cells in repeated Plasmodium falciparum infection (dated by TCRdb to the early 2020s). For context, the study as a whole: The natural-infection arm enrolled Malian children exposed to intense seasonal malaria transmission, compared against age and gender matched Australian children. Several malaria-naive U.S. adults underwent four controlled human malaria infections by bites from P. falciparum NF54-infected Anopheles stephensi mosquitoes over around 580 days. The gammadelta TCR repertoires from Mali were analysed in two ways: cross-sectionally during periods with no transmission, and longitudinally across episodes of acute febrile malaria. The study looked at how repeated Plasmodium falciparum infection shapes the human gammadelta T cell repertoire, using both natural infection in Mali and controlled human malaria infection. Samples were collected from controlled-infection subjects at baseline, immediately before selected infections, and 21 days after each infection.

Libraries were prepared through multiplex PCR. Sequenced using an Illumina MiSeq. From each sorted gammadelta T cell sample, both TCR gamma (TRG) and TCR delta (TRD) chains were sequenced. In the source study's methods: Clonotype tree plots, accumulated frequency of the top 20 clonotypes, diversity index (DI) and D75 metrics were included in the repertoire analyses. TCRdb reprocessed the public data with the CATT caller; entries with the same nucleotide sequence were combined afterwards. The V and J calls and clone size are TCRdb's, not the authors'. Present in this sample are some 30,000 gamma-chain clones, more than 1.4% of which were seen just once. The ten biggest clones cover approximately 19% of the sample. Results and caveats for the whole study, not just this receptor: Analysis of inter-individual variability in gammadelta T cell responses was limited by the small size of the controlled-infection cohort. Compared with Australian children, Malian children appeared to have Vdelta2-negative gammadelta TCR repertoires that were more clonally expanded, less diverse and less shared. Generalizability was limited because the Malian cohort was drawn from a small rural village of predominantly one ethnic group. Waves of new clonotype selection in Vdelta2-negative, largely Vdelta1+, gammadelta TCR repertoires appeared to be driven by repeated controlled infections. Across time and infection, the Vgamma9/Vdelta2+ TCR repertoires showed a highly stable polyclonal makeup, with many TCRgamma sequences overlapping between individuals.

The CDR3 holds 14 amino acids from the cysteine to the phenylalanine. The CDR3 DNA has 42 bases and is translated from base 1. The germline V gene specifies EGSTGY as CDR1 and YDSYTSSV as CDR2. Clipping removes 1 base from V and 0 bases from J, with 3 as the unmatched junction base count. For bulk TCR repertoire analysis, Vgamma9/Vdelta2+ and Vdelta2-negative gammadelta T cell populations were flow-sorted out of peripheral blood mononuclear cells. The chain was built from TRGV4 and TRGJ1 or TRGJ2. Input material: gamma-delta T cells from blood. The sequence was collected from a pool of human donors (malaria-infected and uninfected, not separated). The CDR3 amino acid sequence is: CATWDGRNYYKKLF. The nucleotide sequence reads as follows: TGTGCCACCTGGGATGGCAGGAATTATTATAAGAAACTCTTT.